There are a few counts of the clone carrying this T cell receptor (beta chain). Its matching antigen is unknown. The data belong to a study of T cells in Graves' hyperthyroidism and ophthalmopathy. The TCR beta CDR3 regions underwent amplification using RNA transcripts as the source. Carried out on the TCR CDR3, a first-round RT-PCR used the HTBI primer set. One entry per CDR3 protein results from TCRdb running MiXCR on the multiplex PCR reads. In the table there are more than 550,000 distinct CDR3 sequences, nearly 45% of which are singletons. The study left out patients who had uncontrolled infection, other autoimmune disease, pregnancy or lactation. Together with thyroid ultrasound, orbital computed tomography, serum thyroxine and TRAb, clinical symptoms were used for diagnoses. General study findings and limits: Ophthalmopathy, as predicted by the model, came a median 6.5 months after the prediction.

V shed 5 bases, J shed 1 base, and the junction held 13 bases outside the gene matches. This CDR3 contains 18 residues. Germline CDR1 is SEHNR and CDR2 is FQNEAQ (reference sequence). Sequencing input: peripheral blood or thyroid tissue (not recorded which). This chain uses TRBV7-9 with TRBJ1-1; 10 nucleotides line up with TRBD1. The sequence derives from an adult man with Graves' disease, either hyperthyroidism or ophthalmopathy (not recorded which). The CDR3 coding sequence is TGTGCCAGCAGCCAAGATAAGGGACAGGGGTCAACGAACACTGAAGCTTTCTTT. This codes for CASSQDKGQGSTNTEAFF.